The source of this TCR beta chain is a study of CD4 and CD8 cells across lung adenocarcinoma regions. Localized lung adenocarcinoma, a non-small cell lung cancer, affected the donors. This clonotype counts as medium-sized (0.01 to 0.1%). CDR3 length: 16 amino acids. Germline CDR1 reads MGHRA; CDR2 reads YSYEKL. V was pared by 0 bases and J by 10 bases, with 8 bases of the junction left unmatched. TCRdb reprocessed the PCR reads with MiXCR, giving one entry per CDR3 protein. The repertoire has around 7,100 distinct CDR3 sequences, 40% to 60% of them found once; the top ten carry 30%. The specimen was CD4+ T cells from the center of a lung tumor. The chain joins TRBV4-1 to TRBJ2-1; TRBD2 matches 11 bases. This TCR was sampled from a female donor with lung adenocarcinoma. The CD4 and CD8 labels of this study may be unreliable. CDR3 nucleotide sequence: TGCGCCAGCAGCCAAGAAAAACTAGCGGGAGCTGGGGAGCAGTTCTTC. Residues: CASSQEKLAGAGEQFF.